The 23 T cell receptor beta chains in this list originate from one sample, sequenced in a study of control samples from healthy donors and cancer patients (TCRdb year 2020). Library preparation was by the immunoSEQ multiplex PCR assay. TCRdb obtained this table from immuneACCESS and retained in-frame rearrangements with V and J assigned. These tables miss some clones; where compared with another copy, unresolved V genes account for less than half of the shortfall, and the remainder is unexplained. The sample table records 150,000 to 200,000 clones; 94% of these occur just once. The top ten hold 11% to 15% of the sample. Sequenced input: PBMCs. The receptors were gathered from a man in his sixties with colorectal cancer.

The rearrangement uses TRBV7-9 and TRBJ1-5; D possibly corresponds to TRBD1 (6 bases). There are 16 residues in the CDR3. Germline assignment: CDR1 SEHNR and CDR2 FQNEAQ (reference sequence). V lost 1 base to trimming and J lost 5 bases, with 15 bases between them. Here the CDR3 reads CASSLVRPHRDQPQHF. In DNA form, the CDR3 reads TGTGCCAGCAGCTTAGTTCGACCACACAGGGATCAGCCCCAGCATTTT.

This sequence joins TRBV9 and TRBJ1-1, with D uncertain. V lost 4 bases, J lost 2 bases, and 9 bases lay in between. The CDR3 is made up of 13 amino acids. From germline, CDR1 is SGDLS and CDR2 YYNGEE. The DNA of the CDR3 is TGTGCCAGCAGCCTACAGCTAAACACTGAAGCTTTCTTT. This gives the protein CASSLQLNTEAFF.

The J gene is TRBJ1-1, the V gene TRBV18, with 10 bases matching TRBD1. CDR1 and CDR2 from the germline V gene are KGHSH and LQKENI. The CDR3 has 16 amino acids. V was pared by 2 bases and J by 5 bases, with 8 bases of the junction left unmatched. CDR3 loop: CASSPMEDRGHTEAFF. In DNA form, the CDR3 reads TGTGCCAGCTCACCAATGGAAGACAGGGGGCATACTGAAGCTTTCTTT.

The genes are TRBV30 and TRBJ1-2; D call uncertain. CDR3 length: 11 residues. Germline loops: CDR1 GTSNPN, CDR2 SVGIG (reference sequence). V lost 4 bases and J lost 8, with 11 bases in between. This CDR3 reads CAWTLASGYTF. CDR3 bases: TGTGCCTGGACCCTTGCAAGCGGCTACACCTTC.

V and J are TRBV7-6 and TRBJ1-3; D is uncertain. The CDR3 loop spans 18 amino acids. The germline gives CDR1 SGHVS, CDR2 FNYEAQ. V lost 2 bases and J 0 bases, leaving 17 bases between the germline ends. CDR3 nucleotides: TGTGCCAGCAGCTTATCGAGGGCGGTAGTTTTCTCTGGAAACACCATATATTTT. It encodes CASSLSRAVVFSGNTIYF.

The CDR3 sequence: CASSWRGRENTEAFF. The CDR3 nucleotides read TGCGCCAGCAGCTGGAGGGGACGGGAAAACACTGAAGCTTTCTTT. V and J are TRBV5-1 and TRBJ1-1; possible D gene TRBD1, 5 bases. The CDR3 sequence is 15 residues long. In germline, CDR1 is SGHRS, CDR2 YFSETQ. Trimming left V 3 bases short and J 2 bases short, with 14 bases between. Variable domain in full (rest from reference TRBV5-1 and TRBJ1-1): KAGVTQTPRYLIKTRGQQVTLSCSPISGHRSVSWYQQTPGQGLQFLFEYFSETQRNKGNFPGRFSGRQFSNSRSEMNVSTLELGDSALYLCASSWRGRENTEAFFGQGTRLTVV.

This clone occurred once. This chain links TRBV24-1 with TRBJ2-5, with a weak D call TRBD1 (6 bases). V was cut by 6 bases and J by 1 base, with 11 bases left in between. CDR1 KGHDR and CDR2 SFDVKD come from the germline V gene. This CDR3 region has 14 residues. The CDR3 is CATSKDSSQETQYF. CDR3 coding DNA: TGTGCCACCAGTAAGGACAGTTCCCAAGAGACCCAGTACTTC.

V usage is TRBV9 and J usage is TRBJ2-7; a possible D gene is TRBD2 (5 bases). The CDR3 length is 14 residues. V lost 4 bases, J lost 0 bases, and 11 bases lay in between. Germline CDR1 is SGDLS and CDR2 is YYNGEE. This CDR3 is CASSSSGDSYEQYF. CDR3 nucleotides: TGTGCCAGCAGCTCCTCCGGGGACTCCTACGAGCAGTACTTC.

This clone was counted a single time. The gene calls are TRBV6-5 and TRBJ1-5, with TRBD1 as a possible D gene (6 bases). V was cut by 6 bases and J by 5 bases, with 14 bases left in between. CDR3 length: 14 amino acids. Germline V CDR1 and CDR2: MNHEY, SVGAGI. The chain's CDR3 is CASRKQGGDQPQHF. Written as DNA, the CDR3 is TGTGCCAGCAGGAAACAGGGCGGCGATCAGCCCCAGCATTTT.

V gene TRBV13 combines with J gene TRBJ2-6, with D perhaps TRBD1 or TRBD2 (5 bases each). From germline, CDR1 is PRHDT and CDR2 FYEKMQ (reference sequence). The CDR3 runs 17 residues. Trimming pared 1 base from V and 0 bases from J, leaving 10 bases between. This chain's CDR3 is CASSLVMGRSGANVLTF. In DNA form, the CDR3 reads TGTGCCAGCAGCTTAGTTATGGGACGCTCTGGGGCCAACGTCCTGACTTTC.

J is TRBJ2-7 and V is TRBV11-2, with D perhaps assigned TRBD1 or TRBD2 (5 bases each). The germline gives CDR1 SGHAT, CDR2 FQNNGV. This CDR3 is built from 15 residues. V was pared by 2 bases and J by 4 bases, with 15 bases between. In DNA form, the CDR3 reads TGTGCCAGCAGCTTAACCCCGAGGGGCAGTTACGAGCAGTACTTC. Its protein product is CASSLTPRGSYEQYF.

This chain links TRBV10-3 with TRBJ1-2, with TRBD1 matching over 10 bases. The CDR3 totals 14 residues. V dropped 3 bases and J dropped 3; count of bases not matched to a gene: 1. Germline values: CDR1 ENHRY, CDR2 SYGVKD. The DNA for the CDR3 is TGTGCCATCAGTGACGGGACAGGGGACTATGGCTACACCTTC. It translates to CAISDGTGDYGYTF.

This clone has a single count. The CDR3 reads CASSLRTGGPETQYF. CDR3 in DNA: TGTGCCAGCAGCCTACGGACGGGGGGGCCAGAGACCCAGTACTTC. V usage is TRBV3-1 (or the pseudogene TRBV3-2) and J usage is TRBJ2-5, with TRBD2 matching over 8 bases. Germline lookup yields CDR1 LGHDT and CDR2 YNNKEL (reference sequence). The V and J ends lost 4 bases and 4 bases, in that order; junction bases with no gene match: 8. CDR3 length: 15 amino acids.

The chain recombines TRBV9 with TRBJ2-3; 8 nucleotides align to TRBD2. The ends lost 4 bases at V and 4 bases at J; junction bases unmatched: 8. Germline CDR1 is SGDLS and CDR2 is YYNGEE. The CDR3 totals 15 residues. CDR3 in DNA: TGTGCCAGCAGCCTCTCGACGGGGGGGGCAGATACGCAGTATTTT. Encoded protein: CASSLSTGGADTQYF.

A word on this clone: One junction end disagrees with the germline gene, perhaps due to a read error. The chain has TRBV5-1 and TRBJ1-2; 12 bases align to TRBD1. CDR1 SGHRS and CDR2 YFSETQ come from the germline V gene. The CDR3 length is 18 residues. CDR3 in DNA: TGCGCCGGCAGCTACGTGACCGGGACAGGGGGCTTTGATAATGGCTACACCTTC. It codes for CAGSYVTGTGGFDNGYTF.

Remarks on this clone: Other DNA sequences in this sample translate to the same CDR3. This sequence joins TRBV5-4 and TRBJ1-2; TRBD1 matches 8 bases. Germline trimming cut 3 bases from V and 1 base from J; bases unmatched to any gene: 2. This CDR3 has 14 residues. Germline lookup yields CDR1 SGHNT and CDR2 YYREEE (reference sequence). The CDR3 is CASSSTGGNYGYTF. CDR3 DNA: TGTGCCAGCAGCTCAACAGGGGGTAACTATGGCTACACCTTC.

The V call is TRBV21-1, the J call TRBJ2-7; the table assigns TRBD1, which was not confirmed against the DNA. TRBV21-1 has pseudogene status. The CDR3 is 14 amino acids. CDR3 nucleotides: TGTGCCAGCAGCGCCCGGGACAGGTCCTACGAGCAGTACTTC. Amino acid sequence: CASSARDRSYEQYF.

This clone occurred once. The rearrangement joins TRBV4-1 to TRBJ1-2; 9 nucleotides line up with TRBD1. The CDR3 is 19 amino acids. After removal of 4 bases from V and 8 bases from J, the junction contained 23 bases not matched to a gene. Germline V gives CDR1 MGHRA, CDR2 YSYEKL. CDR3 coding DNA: TGCGCCAGCAGCCTTTCAAGATCCGGGGGACAGGGAGAGTTGCGGGGCTACACCTTC. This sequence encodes CASSLSRSGGQGELRGYTF.

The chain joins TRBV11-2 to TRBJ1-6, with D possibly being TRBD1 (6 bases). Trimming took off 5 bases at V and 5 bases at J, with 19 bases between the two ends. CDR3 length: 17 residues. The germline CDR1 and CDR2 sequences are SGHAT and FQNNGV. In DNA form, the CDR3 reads TGTGCCAGCAGCCTCCTGCTGGGGGCGGGCGATAATTCACCCCTCCACTTT. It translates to CASSLLLGAGDNSPLHF.

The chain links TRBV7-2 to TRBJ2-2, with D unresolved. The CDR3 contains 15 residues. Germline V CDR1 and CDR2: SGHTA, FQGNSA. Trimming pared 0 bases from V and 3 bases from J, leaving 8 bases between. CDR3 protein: CASSLASAYTGELFF. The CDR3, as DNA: TGTGCCAGCAGCTTAGCGTCGGCGTACACCGGGGAGCTGTTTTTT.

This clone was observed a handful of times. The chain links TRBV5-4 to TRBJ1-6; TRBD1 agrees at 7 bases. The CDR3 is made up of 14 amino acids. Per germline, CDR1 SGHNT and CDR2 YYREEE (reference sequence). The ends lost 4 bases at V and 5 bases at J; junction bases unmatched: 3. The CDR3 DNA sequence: TGTGCCAGCAGCGGCGGGACAGATAATTCACCCCTCCACTTT. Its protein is CASSGGTDNSPLHF.

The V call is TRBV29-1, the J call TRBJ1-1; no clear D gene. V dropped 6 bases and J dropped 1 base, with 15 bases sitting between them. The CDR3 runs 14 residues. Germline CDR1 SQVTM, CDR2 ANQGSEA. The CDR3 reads CSVRSTDGNTEAFF. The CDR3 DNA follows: TGCAGCGTACGATCGACGGATGGGAACACTGAAGCTTTCTTT.

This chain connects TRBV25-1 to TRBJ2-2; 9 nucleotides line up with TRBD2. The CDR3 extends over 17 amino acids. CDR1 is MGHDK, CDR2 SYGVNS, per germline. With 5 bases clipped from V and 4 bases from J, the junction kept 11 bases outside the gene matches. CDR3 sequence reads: CASSHPVAGGITGELFF. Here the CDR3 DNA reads TGTGCCAGCAGTCATCCCGTGGCGGGGGGGATCACCGGGGAGCTGTTTTTT.